These 30 T cell receptor beta chains came from one sample sequenced in a study of cytomegalovirus exposure and HLA in healthy donors listed by TCRdb under 2017. Receptor libraries were prepared by the immunoSEQ multiplex PCR assay. TCRdb's version of the immuneACCESS table is confined to in-frame rearrangements and falls short of the full clone set. An unresolved V gene accounts for under half of the shortfall where checked; the remainder is of unknown origin. The table for this sample lists 200,000 to 250,000 clones; approximately 80% of them were counted only once. The ten largest clones take up more than 12% of the sample. What was sequenced was PBMCs. These receptor sequences come from a woman aged 25 to 39 in good health and CMV-seropositive.

This clone was seen a handful of times. This chain connects TRBV7-9 to TRBJ2-1; possibly TRBD2 for D (5 bases). The CDR3 runs to 12 residues. The germline gives CDR1 SEHNR, CDR2 FQNEAQ (reference sequence). Trimming took off 6 bases at V and 8 bases at J, with 11 bases between the two ends. The CDR3 coding sequence is TGTGCCAGCAGTCAGGACGGGGATGAGCAGTTCTTC. It codes for CASSQDGDEQFF.

The chain combines TRBV6-5 with TRBJ2-1; 8 nucleotides match TRBD1. Germline CDR1 reads MNHEY; CDR2 reads SVGAGI. V lost 7 bases and J lost 2; bases outside the gene matches: 7. There are 15 residues in the CDR3. The DNA of the CDR3 is TGTGCCAGCACCCCTTTGGGACAGGCCTACAATGAGCAGTTCTTC. Its translation: CASTPLGQAYNEQFF.

This rearrangement joins TRBV28 to TRBJ2-5; no clear D. V lost 0 bases and J lost 1, with 6 bases in between. The germline V gene encodes CDR1 MDHEN and CDR2 SYDVKM. This CDR3 has 14 residues. This CDR3 is CASSLWNVQETQYF. CDR3 DNA: TGTGCCAGCAGTTTATGGAACGTCCAAGAGACCCAGTACTTC.

The chain combines TRBV6-9 with TRBJ1-1, with a tentative D call TRBD1 (5 bases). This CDR3 is 14 amino acids long. The V gene's germline CDR1 is MNHGY and CDR2 SVAAGI. Trimming shortened V by 6 bases and J by 1 base, and 12 bases separated the two germline ends. CDR3: CASSPGTENTEAFF. For the CDR3, the DNA is TGTGCCAGCAGCCCCGGGACGGAGAACACTGAAGCTTTCTTT.

This chain links TRBV19 with TRBJ2-1; 10 nucleotides line up with TRBD2. The germline CDR1 and CDR2 sequences are LNHDA and SQIVND (reference sequence). This CDR3 spans 15 amino acids. V shed 6 bases, J shed 6 bases, and the junction held 8 bases outside the gene matches. CDR3 residues: CASRPLAGDSNEQFF. CDR3 sequence (DNA): TGTGCCAGTAGACCTCTAGCGGGAGATTCCAATGAGCAGTTCTTC.

The chain has TRBV27 and TRBJ2-2; the D is unclear. Trimming removed 8 bases from V and 5 bases from J, with 6 bases in between. Per the germline V gene, CDR1 is MNHEY and CDR2 is SMNVEV (reference sequence). CDR3 length equals 11 residues. The CDR3 nucleotides are TGTGCCAGCCCCGCTACCGGGGAGCTGTTTTTT. Its protein is CASPATGELFF.

This sequence joins TRBV9 and TRBJ1-2; 8 bases agree with TRBD1. Germline-derived CDR1 and CDR2 are SGDLS and YYNGEE. This CDR3 is 16 amino acids long. V dropped 3 bases and J dropped 5; count of bases not matched to a gene: 12. CDR3 bases: TGTGCCAGCAGCGCGACAGGGGTGTGGGAGGGGTATGGCTACACCTTC. It encodes CASSATGVWEGYGYTF.

This clone was found a few times. The chain links TRBV6-4 to TRBJ2-1, with TRBD2 matching over 9 bases. J lost 4 bases, V lost 3 bases, and 7 bases had no gene match. Germline values: CDR1 MRHNA, CDR2 SNTAGT. The CDR3 has 16 amino acids. CDR3 sequence reads: CASSETVSGSYNEQFF. In DNA form, the CDR3 reads TGTGCCAGCAGTGAGACGGTTAGCGGGAGTTACAATGAGCAGTTCTTC.

The V gene is TRBV11-2, the J gene TRBJ1-4, with 7 bases aligning to TRBD1. CDR3 length equals 16 residues. After removal of 3 bases from V and 2 bases from J, the junction contained 6 bases not matched to a gene. In germline, CDR1 is SGHAT, CDR2 FQNNGV. CDR3 in DNA: TGTGCCAGCAGCTTCTCAGGGGGACCCACTAATGAAAAACTGTTTTTT. Its protein is CASSFSGGPTNEKLFF.

V gene TRBV15 combines with J gene TRBJ1-2; 9 nucleotides align to TRBD1. Germline CDR1 LNHNV, CDR2 YYDKDF (reference sequence). The CDR3 is 18 residues long. Trimming at V came to 0 bases and at J to 0 bases, leaving 8 bases not matched to a gene. The DNA of the CDR3 is TGTGCCACCAGCAGAGACCTGTGGACAGGGGATGCTAACTATGGCTACACCTTC. Protein sequence: CATSRDLWTGDANYGYTF.

This clone came up once. The same CDR3 arises from other DNA sequences in this sample as well. The rearrangement links TRBV4-3 to TRBJ1-2; D unresolved. The CDR3 totals 13 residues. The V end lost 1 base, the J end lost 4 bases, and 7 bases lay between the germline ends. Germline CDR1 LGHNA, CDR2 YSLEER. CDR3 sequence (DNA): TGCGCCAGCAGCCAAGGGGGTCGCTATGGCTACACCTTC. It encodes CASSQGGRYGYTF.

The genes are TRBV2 and TRBJ2-1, with 8 bases aligning to TRBD2. The CDR3 loop spans 13 amino acids. The V gene end was trimmed by 7 bases and the J gene end by 6 bases; junction bases not matched to a gene: 5. Germline V gene data show CDR1 as SNHLY and CDR2 as FYNNEI. In DNA, the CDR3 is TGTGCCAGCAAGACGGGAGGGCCCAATGAGCAGTTCTTC. It is translated as CASKTGGPNEQFF.

This rearrangement joins TRBV7-2 to TRBJ1-2; 7 bases line up with TRBD1. CDR3 length: 13 amino acids. Germline V gene lookup returns CDR1 SGHTA and CDR2 FQGNSA. V was pared by 11 bases and J by 0 bases, with 6 bases of the junction left unmatched. CDR3 in DNA: TGTGCCGTACAGGGGACGTCTAACTATGGCTACACCTTC. Translated, it gives CAVQGTSNYGYTF.

J is TRBJ2-5 and V is TRBV18, with D unresolved. CDR3 size: 16 residues. V was shortened by 3 bases and J by 4 bases, with 18 bases between the two germline ends. The germline CDR1 and CDR2 sequences are KGHSH and LQKENI. The CDR3 here is CASSPSVGSGTETQYF. The CDR3, as DNA: TGTGCCAGCTCACCTTCAGTTGGTTCAGGCACAGAGACCCAGTACTTC.

The rearrangement uses TRBV20-1 and TRBJ1-1; D uncertain. Deletions cut 3 bases from V and 11 bases from J, with 10 bases between. Germline CDR1 is DFQATT and CDR2 is SNEGSKA (reference sequence). The CDR3 totals 10 residues. CDR3 amino acids: CSASKEVAFF. The CDR3 nucleotides read TGCAGTGCTAGTAAGGAGGTGGCTTTCTTT.

The chain uses TRBV30 and TRBJ2-1; D remains unclear. CDR1 is GTSNPN, CDR2 SVGIG, per germline (reference sequence). Trimming took 0 bases from V and 2 from J, leaving 5 bases between them. CDR3 length: 13 residues. CDR3 in DNA: TGTGCCTGGAGTGTAGGGACCTACAATGAGCAGTTCTTC. Translation gives CAWSVGTYNEQFF.

The gene calls are TRBV25-1 and TRBJ2-7; TRBD1 matches 10 bases. The CDR3 runs 18 residues. Germline values: CDR1 MGHDK, CDR2 SYGVNS. V lost 4 bases to trimming and J lost 0 bases; unmatched junction nucleotides: 12. This chain's CDR3 is CASSGGTGQGVLSYEQYF. CDR3 DNA sequence: TGTGCCAGCAGTGGGGGGACTGGACAGGGGGTCCTCTCCTACGAGCAGTACTTC.

J is TRBJ2-4 and V is TRBV7-9; maybe TRBD2 (5 bases). This CDR3 is built from 17 residues. Trimming removed 2 bases from V and 6 bases from J, with 20 bases in between. Germline V gene data show CDR1 as SEHNR and CDR2 as FQNEAQ (reference sequence). CDR3 nucleotide sequence: TGTGCCAGCAGCTTAATATCGGGGAGCAAACTCGGAAACATTCAGTACTTC. Its translation: CASSLISGSKLGNIQYF.

J is TRBJ1-2 and V is TRBV20-1; no firm D call. V was trimmed by 6 bases and J by 5 bases, leaving 7 bases between them. This CDR3 region has 10 residues. CDR1 DFQATT and CDR2 SNEGSKA come from the germline V gene (reference sequence). The CDR3 coding sequence is TGCAGTGCGGAATTATATGGCTACACCTTC. Its translation: CSAELYGYTF.

This chain joins TRBV7-2 and TRBJ2-1, with 12 bases matching TRBD2. The CDR3 totals 15 residues. The ends lost 5 bases at V and 2 bases at J; junction bases unmatched: 1. Germline V gene lookup returns CDR1 SGHTA and CDR2 FQGNSA. The CDR3 spells CASSRLAGAYNEQFF. CDR3 DNA: TGTGCCAGCAGCCGACTAGCGGGAGCCTACAATGAGCAGTTCTTC.

The chain recombines TRBV28 with TRBJ2-6, with D hard to call. The CDR3 contains 11 residues. Germline CDR1 MDHEN, CDR2 SYDVKM. V lost 5 bases, J lost 8 bases, and 4 bases lay in between. The CDR3 coding sequence is TGTGCCAGCAGTACAACCAACGTCCTGACTTTC. This translates into CASSTTNVLTF.

The V and J genes are TRBV4-1 and TRBJ2-1; D tentatively reads TRBD1 or TRBD2 (5 bases each). The germline CDR1 and CDR2 sequences are MGHRA and YSYEKL. V lost 4 bases and J 4 bases, leaving 14 bases between the germline ends. This CDR3 contains 15 residues. CDR3 nucleotides: TGCGCCAGCAGCCCTGTAGAGGGGATTTACAATGAGCAGTTCTTC. Protein sequence: CASSPVEGIYNEQFF.

The chain uses TRBV5-1 and TRBJ1-2; 7 nucleotides agree with TRBD1. CDR1 SGHRS and CDR2 YFSETQ come from the germline V gene. The CDR3 is made up of 13 amino acids. Germline trimming cut 3 bases from V and 7 bases from J; bases unmatched to any gene: 6. The CDR3 DNA sequence: TGCGCCAGCAGCTCGAACAGGGGCCGTGGCTACACCTTC. This codes for CASSSNRGRGYTF.

This clone has just a few counts. The CDR3 region is CASSDSTGGGTDTQYF. CDR3 sequence (DNA): TGTGCCAGCAGTGATAGTACGGGGGGGGGCACAGATACGCAGTATTTT. The chain carries TRBV6-1 and TRBJ2-3; 8 bases agree with TRBD2. The length of the CDR3 is 16 residues. J was trimmed by 1 base and V by 3 bases; bases with no gene match: 6. CDR1 and CDR2 (germline): MNHNS, SASEGT.

This sequence joins TRBV7-2 and TRBJ2-7; tentatively, D is TRBD2 (6 bases). Germline V gene lookup returns CDR1 SGHTA and CDR2 FQGNSA. V lost 0 bases to trimming and J lost 3 bases, with 15 bases between them. The CDR3 covers 16 residues. CDR3 DNA sequence: TGTGCCAGCAGCTTAGCGAGCAGCGGGTTACTCTACGAGCAGTACTTC. Its translation is CASSLASSGLLYEQYF. Full variable domain (outside the CDR3, taken from reference TRBV7-2 and TRBJ2-7): GAGVSQSPSNKVTEKGKDVELRCDPISGHTALYWYRQSLGQGLEFLIYFQGNSAPDKSGLPSDRFSAERTGGSVSTLTIQRTQQEDSAVYLCASSLASSGLLYEQYFGPGTRLTVT.

This clone was seen just once. This chain connects TRBV30 to TRBJ1-2, with 9 bases matching TRBD1. V dropped 1 base and J dropped 8; count of bases not matched to a gene: 5. CDR1 is GTSNPN and CDR2 is SVGIG in the germline V gene (reference sequence). The CDR3 loop spans 13 amino acids. The CDR3: CAWSENTGGGYTF. In DNA, the CDR3 is TGTGCCTGGAGTGAAAATACAGGGGGCGGCTACACCTTC.

J is TRBJ2-1 and V is TRBV25-1, with 7 bases aligning to TRBD1. The germline V gene encodes CDR1 MGHDK and CDR2 SYGVNS. The length of the CDR3 is 14 residues. V dropped 2 bases and J dropped 4; count of bases not matched to a gene: 2. The CDR3 spells CASSEAGGYNEQFF. DNA of the CDR3: TGTGCCAGCAGTGAAGCAGGGGGTTACAATGAGCAGTTCTTC.

The gene calls are TRBV7-9 and TRBJ2-1; TRBD2 matches at 7 bases. V was clipped by 1 base and J by 6 bases; unmatched bases: 0. Germline loops: CDR1 SEHNR, CDR2 FQNEAQ (reference sequence). CDR3 length equals 13 residues. DNA of the CDR3: TGTGCCAGCAGCTTAGGCGGGGGCAATGAGCAGTTCTTC. Translating it yields CASSLGGGNEQFF.

The chain joins TRBV18 to TRBJ2-7, with a possible D match to TRBD2 (5 bases). The V and J ends lost 6 bases and 3 bases respectively, with 15 bases between them. This CDR3 comprises 14 residues. From germline, CDR1 is KGHSH and CDR2 LQKENI. CDR3 bases: TGTGCCAGCTCTAGCGCGCGGTTTTACTACGAGCAGTACTTC. It yields the protein CASSSARFYYEQYF.

This clone occurred a few times. V and J are TRBV19 and TRBJ1-2, with 7 bases aligning to TRBD1. This CDR3 region has 15 residues. Germline V CDR1 and CDR2: LNHDA, SQIVND (reference sequence). V gave up 6 bases and J gave up 5 bases; unmatched junction bases: 12. The CDR3 protein is CASSPPLGTVYGYTF. The CDR3 region has the DNA TGTGCCAGTAGCCCGCCCCTCGGGACAGTTTATGGCTACACCTTC.